This T cell receptor (beta chain) was identified during a study of blood T cell repertoires in COVID-19. In the study overall: In each case, the material was cDNA or gDNA derived from T cells, B-cell-depleted T cells, or PBMCs.

Source study methods: Using reference gene primer amplification, nucleated cell counts were estimated. The repertoire was sequenced with immunoSEQ multiplex PCR; TCRdb's copy has only in-frame clones and lacks some. V, J and clone size reflect that table, while D and trimming were determined from the DNA. Among approximately 59,000 clones listed, 85% to 90% were seen once. Germline assignment: CDR1 SGHVS and CDR2 FQNEAQ. CDR3 length: 12 residues. Deletions cut 6 bases from V and 4 bases from J, with 9 bases between. The V call is TRBV7-8, the J call TRBJ1-1, with D perhaps matching TRBD1 (6 bases). The receptor was derived from a man between 35 and 55 years old with active COVID-19. Sequencing was carried out using peripheral blood. The CDR3 nucleotides read TGTGCCAGCAGACAGGGCACCACTGAAGCTTTCTTT. Amino acids: CASRQGTTEAFF.